Given below is one T cell receptor (beta chain) in context. The antigen remains unidentified. The source of the sample is a study of regulatory dendritic cells for organ transplantation. Study in general: Regulatory dendritic cells came from monocytes given vitamin D3 and IL-10.

Generated by immunoSEQ multiplex PCR, the TCRdb table keeps only in-frame clones and is missing some. Here the sample spans fewer than 15,000 clones, under 90% being singletons. Sorted T cells were CFSE-labeled and cultured five to six days with allogeneic regulatory or mature dendritic cells at 1:10. The CDR3 extends over 17 amino acids. J lost 3 bases, V lost 5 bases, and 15 bases had no gene match. CDR1 and CDR2 from the germline V gene are LGHNT and FRNRAP. V usage is TRBV12-5 and J usage is TRBJ1-2; 7 positions match TRBD1. This clonotype was obtained from a human donor in good health. The source material was naive CD8+ T cells from blood cultured with regulatory dendritic cells. This sample's subset: CD45RA+ naive T cells. CDR3 protein: CASGPRRFPGGDYGYTF. Here the CDR3 DNA reads TGTGCTAGTGGTCCGCGCCGGTTCCCAGGGGGTGACTATGGCTACACCTTC. The full variable domain, its missing parts supplied by reference TRBV12-5 and TRBJ1-2, is DARVTQTPRHKVTEMGQEVTMRCQPILGHNTVFWYRQTMMQGLELLAYFRNRAPLDDSGMPKDRFSAEMPDATLATLKIQPSEPRDSAVYFCASGPRRFPGGDYGYTFGSGTRLTVV.